This record covers a single T cell receptor beta chain. Its target is not known. This CDR3 is built from 11 residues. CDR1 is SQVTM, CDR2 ANQGSEA, per germline. V gave up 5 bases and J gave up 2 bases, with 7 bases separating them. Once RNA had been extracted, it was reverse transcribed into cDNA to act as the sequencing template. The repertoire was sequenced with immunoSEQ multiplex PCR; TCRdb's copy has only in-frame clones and lacks some. The repertoire holds about 210,000 clones, approximately 57% seen once, with around 1.6% in the top ten. This sample is part of a study of CD8+ T cells in alopecia areata. Indicated treatment: oral pan-JAK inhibitor, 5-10 mg twice daily. General observations from the study: Scalp clonality and expanded CD8+ clones among the top 100 showed significant decreases with tofacitinib.

The sample was CD4+ T cells sorted from blood, taken at week 4, from a patient treated with tofacitinib. The chain uses TRBV29-1 and TRBJ2-7; no reliable D call. The TCR was taken from a human donor with alopecia areata. The CDR3 DNA follows: TGCAGCGTTACGGAAACCTACGAGCAGTACTTC. Protein sequence: CSVTETYEQYF.